Presented here are 24 T cell receptor beta chains from one specimen sequenced in a study of T cells in women clearing cervical HPV infection. Method: immunoSEQ multiplex PCR; TCRdb's copy keeps in-frame clones and lacks some. This sample's table has tens of thousands of clones. Input material: blood buffy coat. These receptors were collected from a woman between 18 and 69 years old with a cervical HPV16 infection that either progressed to CIN3+ or cleared (not recorded which).

About this clone itself: The read terminates 3 residues before the CDR3 end, so the remaining end is supplied by the germline J gene. The chain links TRBV28 to TRBJ2-1, with 14 bases fitting TRBD2. Germline V gene data show CDR1 as MDHEN and CDR2 as SYDVKM. V shed 4 bases and J 9 bases; nucleotides not matched to a gene: 17. This CDR3 has 19 residues. CDR3 amino acids: CASSSRRHRTSGRWAEQFF. Incomplete CDR3 DNA: TGTGCCAGCAGTTCTCGCCGACATCGGACTAGCGGGAGGTGGGCTGAG.

As regards this clone: The CDR3 end lies 3 residues beyond the end of the read and is filled in from the germline J gene. The genes are TRBV2 and TRBJ2-7; possible D gene TRBD1, 5 bases. Germline V gene data show CDR1 as SNHLY and CDR2 as FYNNEI. With 4 bases removed from V and 3 bases from J, the gap between germline ends came to 13 bases. The CDR3 runs 14 residues. The CDR3 bases that were read are TGTGCCAGCAGTGTTTACAGCGACAGCTACGAG. This translates into CASSVYSDSYE. From start to end, the CDR3 is CASSVYSDSYEQYF.

A remark on this clone: The read stops 3 residues short of the end of the CDR3; the missing end is completed from the germline J gene. The chain combines TRBV13 with TRBJ2-1; 11 nucleotides agree with TRBD1. This CDR3 spans 17 amino acids. Trimming took 4 bases from V and 7 from J; bases not matched to a gene: 12. Germline CDR1 reads PRHDT; CDR2 reads FYEKMQ (reference sequence). CDR3 DNA, as far as it was read: TGTGCCAGCAGCTCCTCGGACAGGGGGCGGGAGGATAATGAG. Translating gives CASSSSDRGREDNE. The entire CDR3 is CASSSSDRGREDNEQFF.

As to this clone: The sequence runs out 3 residues before the end of the CDR3; the remainder is reconstructed from the germline J gene. The rearrangement joins TRBV7-6 to TRBJ2-5; D might be TRBD2 (6 bases). Trimming removed 6 bases from V and 5 bases from J, with 19 bases in between. The V gene's germline CDR1 is SGHVS and CDR2 FNYEAQ. The CDR3 has 15 amino acids. The part of the CDR3 DNA that was read is TGTGCCAGCAGAGGGGACTTCCCGAGAGTCGAGACC. Protein: CASRGDFPRVET. The full CDR3 protein is CASRGDFPRVETQYF.

Details on this clone: Sequencing ends 3 residues short of the CDR3 end; the germline J gene provides the rest. V and J are TRBV29-1 and TRBJ2-7; D is unresolved. Germline values: CDR1 SQVTM, CDR2 ANQGSEA. The CDR3 covers 16 residues. Trimming pared 6 bases from V and 1 base from J, leaving 22 bases between. CDR3 DNA, as far as it was read: TGCAGCGTCGGGTCCTATGGCCAGTTGTTGTCCTACGAG. This encodes CSVGSYGQLLSYE. The whole CDR3 protein is CSVGSYGQLLSYEQYF.

The part of the CDR3 DNA that was read is TGCGCCAGCAGCTTGAGGGTTTCAGATACG. Encoded protein: CASSLRVSDT. The whole CDR3 protein is CASSLRVSDTQYF. The chain carries TRBV5-1 and TRBJ2-3; D is ambiguous. Read data end 3 residues before the CDR3 end; the end is taken from the germline J gene. Germline CDR1 reads SGHRS; CDR2 reads YFSETQ. Trimming removed 1 base at V and 4 bases at J, with 7 bases between. This CDR3 comprises 13 residues.

Notes on this clone: The read ends 3 residues early relative to the CDR3; the germline J gene fills the gap. This chain joins TRBV7-3 and TRBJ2-7; tentative D call: TRBD2 (6 bases). CDR1 and CDR2 from the germline V gene are SGHTA and FQGTGA. CDR3 length equals 14 residues. V was pared by 5 bases and J by 5 bases, with 16 bases between. The CDR3 protein is CASSLGGAVDEQYF. The DNA read from the CDR3 is TGTGCCAGCAGCCTAGGAGGGGCCGTCGACGAG.

Of note for this clone: The read stops 3 residues short of the end of the CDR3; the missing end is completed from the germline J gene. The V and J genes are TRBV4-1 and TRBJ2-7, with 11 bases lining up with TRBD2. The trim removed 0 bases at V and 4 bases at J, leaving 8 bases unmatched. Germline CDR1 is MGHRA and CDR2 is YSYEKL. The CDR3 has 17 residues. This chain's CDR3 is CASSQDSDSGGAYEQYF. Partial CDR3 DNA: TGCGCCAGCAGCCAAGATTCGGATAGCGGGGGGGCTTACGAG.

Remarks on this clone: The read terminates 3 residues ahead of where the CDR3 ends, so the germline J gene completes it. The chain uses TRBV10-3 and TRBJ2-7; tentatively, D is TRBD1 (5 bases). Trimming stripped 7 bases from V and 2 bases from J, with 12 bases between. Per germline, CDR1 ENHRY and CDR2 SYGVKD. This CDR3 is 13 amino acids long. The covered CDR3 bases are TGTGCCATCATTAGGGGTCGAACCTACGAG. Amino acid sequence: CAIIRGRTYE. The CDR3 in its entirety is CAIIRGRTYEQYF.

Details on this clone: The read falls 3 residues short of the CDR3 end, and the missing part is taken from the germline J gene. The V call is TRBV10-3, the J call TRBJ2-1, with 7 bases matching TRBD2. Germline V gives CDR1 ENHRY, CDR2 SYGVKD. CDR3 size: 15 residues. The V gene end was trimmed by 6 bases and the J gene end by 8 bases; junction bases not matched to a gene: 13. The CDR3 loop reads CAISPLGEGGDEQFF. Partial CDR3 DNA: TGTGCCATCAGCCCCCTGGGGGAGGGCGGGGATGAG.

Comment on this clone: The CDR3 extends 3 residues past the end of the read, so its final part is completed from the germline J gene. The chain uses TRBV7-9 and TRBJ2-7; D is possibly TRBD1 (6 bases). CDR3 length: 13 amino acids. Germline V lookup: CDR1 SEHNR, CDR2 FQNEAQ (reference sequence). V gave up 4 bases and J gave up 6 bases, with 13 bases separating them. The sequenced CDR3 bases are TGTGCCAGCAGCTATACAGGGCTCTCCGAG. Translating gives CASSYTGLSE. The full CDR3 is CASSYTGLSEQYF.

Comment on this clone: The read halts 3 residues ahead of the CDR3 end, with the missing end drawn from the germline J gene. The V gene is TRBV7-8, the J gene TRBJ1-4; 7 bases align to TRBD1. This CDR3 is built from 16 residues. Trimming at V came to 5 bases and at J to 3 bases, leaving 9 bases not matched to a gene. Germline CDR1 and CDR2: SGHVS and FQNEAQ. The part of the CDR3 DNA that was read is TGTGCCAGCAGCGGCTACTCAGGGGGGTCTAATGAAAAA. It yields the protein CASSGYSGGSNEK. In full, the CDR3 is CASSGYSGGSNEKLFF.

The CDR3 protein is CAWSVQGSYTF. CDR3 DNA, as far as it was read: TGTGCCTGGAGTGTACAGGGGAGC. The V gene is TRBV30, the J gene TRBJ1-2; TRBD1 aligns across 7 bases. The read terminates 3 residues before the CDR3 end, so the remaining end is supplied by the germline J gene. This CDR3 region has 11 residues. From germline, CDR1 is GTSNPN and CDR2 SVGIG (reference sequence).

The CDR3 is CASSLVEGSTDTQYF. The CDR3 bases that were read are TGTGCCAGCAGCTTAGTAGAGGGTAGCACAGATACG. This chain joins TRBV7-2 and TRBJ2-3; tentatively, D is TRBD2 (5 bases). The read halts 3 residues ahead of the CDR3 end, with the missing end drawn from the germline J gene. The CDR3 has 15 amino acids. Trimming took 1 base from V and 0 from J, leaving 8 bases between them. From germline, CDR1 is SGHTA and CDR2 FQGNSA. Together with reference TRBV7-2 and TRBJ2-3, the CDR3 gives the full variable domain: GAGVSQSPSNKVTEKGKDVELRCDPISGHTALYWYRQSLGQGLEFLIYFQGNSAPDKSGLPSDRFSAERTGGSVSTLTIQRTQQEDSAVYLCASSLVEGSTDTQYFGPGTRLTVL.

Details on this clone: Read sequence stops 3 residues before the CDR3 end, and the germline J gene provides the missing end. The chain carries TRBV20-1 and TRBJ1-4; D is uncertain. The germline CDR1 and CDR2 sequences are DFQATT and SNEGSKA (reference sequence). The CDR3 extends over 12 amino acids. The CDR3 reads CSASPLGGELFF. The sequenced part of the CDR3 DNA is TGCAGTGCTAGTCCATTGGGCGGGGAA.

About this clone itself: The read finishes 3 residues shy of the CDR3 end, and the germline J gene is used to complete it. The chain links TRBV30 to TRBJ2-6; 7 bases fit TRBD1. Looked up from germline, CDR1 is GTSNPN and CDR2 is SVGIG (reference sequence). J lost 4 bases, V lost 4 bases, and 7 bases had no gene match. The CDR3 sequence is 15 residues long. The DNA read from the CDR3 is TGTGCCTGGACGACAGGGTTGGCGGGGGCCAACGTC. It yields the protein CAWTTGLAGANV. The full CDR3 is CAWTTGLAGANVLTF.

On this clone: The CDR3 is cut off 3 residues early in the read; its end comes from the germline J gene. The chain employs TRBV20-1 and TRBJ2-1; D gene ambiguous. Germline-derived CDR1 and CDR2 are DFQATT and SNEGSKA (reference sequence). The V and J ends lost 6 bases and 8 bases respectively, with 14 bases between them. The CDR3 totals 12 residues. The CDR3 DNA, read in part, is TGCAGTGCGTCGACGCTAGGCGATGAG. Amino acid sequence: CSASTLGDE. The entire CDR3 reads CSASTLGDEQFF.

Notes on this clone: The read stops 3 residues short of the end of the CDR3; the missing end is completed from the germline J gene. The V gene is TRBV4-1, the J gene TRBJ1-2; perhaps TRBD1 as D (5 bases). The V gene's germline CDR1 is MGHRA and CDR2 YSYEKL. Trimming shortened V by 4 bases and J by 0 bases, and 9 bases separated the two germline ends. The CDR3 spans 14 residues. The CDR3 loop is CASSRPTANYGYTF. Partial CDR3 DNA: TGCGCCAGCAGCCGACCGACAGCTAACTATGGC.

This clone is medium-sized (0.01 to 0.1%) by frequency. The CDR3 end falls 3 residues outside the read, so it is completed with the germline J gene. The V call is TRBV7-9, the J call TRBJ2-4, with 8 bases fitting TRBD1. Germline CDR1 SEHNR, CDR2 FQNEAQ (reference sequence). V gave up 3 bases and J gave up 4 bases; unmatched junction bases: 2. CDR3 length: 14 amino acids. This CDR3 reads CASSLRTGKNIQYF. The sequenced CDR3 bases are TGTGCCAGCAGCTTGCGGACAGGGAAAAACATT.

In regard to this clone: The read comes to an end 3 residues before the CDR3 does, leaving the germline J gene to fill in the end. The chain is built from TRBV7-8 and TRBJ1-2; TRBD1 is a possible D gene (5 bases). Looked up from germline, CDR1 is SGHVS and CDR2 is FQNEAQ. The length of the CDR3 is 15 residues. V was pared by 4 bases and J by 4 bases, with 16 bases between. The sequenced part of the CDR3 DNA is TGTGCCAGCAGCTCTGGAGGGGCAGGCTCCTATGGC. Translated: CASSSGGAGSYG. The entire CDR3 is CASSSGGAGSYGYTF. Looking up the rest from reference TRBV7-8 and TRBJ1-2 gives the full variable domain: GAGVSQSPRYKVAKRGQDVALRCDPISGHVSLFWYQQALGQGPEFLTYFQNEAQLDKSGLPSDRFFAERPEGSVSTLKIQRTQQEDSAVYLCASSSGGAGSYGYTFGSGTRLTVV.

Details on this clone: Coverage ceases 3 residues before the CDR3 finishes, and the germline J gene fills in the end. This chain joins TRBV14 and TRBJ1-2, with D unclear. The germline gives CDR1 SGHDN, CDR2 FVKESK. This CDR3 is built from 17 residues. V lost 2 bases and J lost 3, with 19 bases in between. CDR3 loop: CASSQSETDSYHYGYTF. The part of the CDR3 DNA that was read is TGTGCCAGCAGCCAAAGTGAAACGGACTCATATCACTATGGC.

Concerning this clone: The read ends 3 residues shy of where the CDR3 ends; the end is completed using the germline J gene. This rearrangement joins TRBV7-2 to TRBJ2-5; TRBD2 matches 10 bases. Germline CDR1 and CDR2: SGHTA and FQGNSA. This CDR3 has 13 residues. V gave up 6 bases and J gave up 3 bases; unmatched junction bases: 1. CDR3 sequence: CASRLAGEETQYF. The part of the CDR3 DNA that was read is TGTGCCAGCAGGCTAGCGGGGGAAGAGACC.

With regard to this clone: The CDR3 end is not reached by the read, which stops 3 residues before it; the germline J gene fills it in. V usage is TRBV20-1 and J usage is TRBJ2-1; 10 bases are shared with TRBD2. The CDR3 has 15 residues. The germline V gene encodes CDR1 DFQATT and CDR2 SNEGSKA (reference sequence). The V and J ends lost 6 bases and 8 bases, in that order; junction bases with no gene match: 13. CDR3 amino acids: CSATPLAGERDEQFF. The covered CDR3 bases are TGCAGTGCGACGCCCCTAGCGGGGGAGAGAGATGAG.

Concerning this clone: The sequenced fragment ends 3 residues before the CDR3 boundary, so the rest is inferred from the germline J gene. This rearrangement joins TRBV20-1 to TRBJ2-2; 16 nucleotides line up with TRBD2. The junction had 8 bases not matched to a gene; V was cut back by 3 bases and J by 4 bases. Germline V gene data show CDR1 as DFQATT and CDR2 as SNEGSKA (reference sequence). The CDR3 has 18 residues. Partial CDR3 DNA: TGCAGTGCTAGGCCGGGACTAGCGGGGGGGCCGTTCACCGGGGAG. Its translation: CSARPGLAGGPFTGE. In full, the CDR3 reads CSARPGLAGGPFTGELFF.